One T cell receptor beta chain is described in this entry. What it binds is unknown. This specimen comes from a study of shared clonotypes between healthy human individuals. Study-level information: There were three CD4 naive, three CD4 memory, two CD8 naive and one CD8 memory plates per donor.

Produced via immunoSEQ multiplex PCR; TCRdb's table is partial and in-frame only. The repertoire includes about 700,000 clones, around 72% of them detected once, and about 1.8% sits in the top ten. Germline-derived CDR1 and CDR2 are MNHEY and SVGAGI. This CDR3 has 14 amino acids. V shed 5 bases, J shed 3 bases, and the junction held 6 bases outside the gene matches. Findings and caveats of the study: Donor scarcity curtailed the genetic and exposure-history diversity represented herein. Tissues were not sampled, only blood, and their repertoires likely differ.

The chain links TRBV6-5 to TRBJ2-5, with 7 positions matching TRBD1. The specimen sequenced was memory CD4+ T cells sorted from blood. Indicated subset: CD45RA-negative fraction. The source of this sequence is a woman aged 25 to 39 in good health. The CDR3 region has the DNA TGTGCCAGCAGTGATGGACAGGTCAAAGAGACCCAGTACTTC. Protein sequence: CASSDGQVKETQYF.